This is a list of T cell receptor beta chains from one sample in a study of cytomegalovirus exposure and HLA in healthy donors. TCRdb keeps only in-frame clones here, not all; method: immunoSEQ multiplex PCR. The repertoire has over 200,000 clones, 88% of them found once; the top ten carry 2.9%. The sample consisted of PBMCs. The receptors here all came from a woman aged 18-29 years in good health and CMV-seronegative. The CDR3 runs from the conserved cysteine through the conserved F or W. Fields, in order: clone size, D gene, J gene, V gene, CDR3 protein, CDR3 DNA. D genes are given only for firm matches. Clone size is not always given. Where it is, it says once, few, many or a class for expanded clones.

>-|TRBD1|TRBJ1-3|TRBV9
CASSVSPGQDGNTIYF
TGTGCCAGCAGCGTCTCCCCGGGACAGGATGGAAACACCATATATTTT
>-|-|TRBJ1-3|TRBV7-9
CASSLTRGGSGNTIYF
TGTGCCAGCAGCTTAACGCGCGGGGGCTCTGGAAACACCATATATTTT
>-|-|TRBJ2-7|TRBV14
CASGPLRSEQYF
TGTGCCAGCGGTCCTCTCCGGAGCGAGCAGTACTTC
>-|TRBD2|TRBJ2-7|TRBV9
CASSAEREINYEQYF
TGTGCCAGCAGCGCAGAGCGGGAGATTAATTACGAGCAGTACTTC
>-|TRBD1|TRBJ2-2|TRBV11-2
CASSQPRTGNTGELFF
TGTGCCAGCAGTCAACCCCGGACAGGGAACACCGGGGAGCTGTTTTTT
>-|-|TRBJ1-4|TRBV9
CASSSTGTLGEKLFF
TGTGCCAGCTCATCCACCGGGACTTTGGGGGAAAAACTGTTTTTT
>-|-|TRBJ2-5|TRBV7-3
CASSLTGVGETQYF
TGTGCCAGCAGCTTAACCGGGGTCGGGGAGACCCAGTACTTC
>few|-|TRBJ2-2|TRBV11-2
CASMETGELFF
TGTGCCAGCATGGAGACCGGGGAGCTGTTTTTT
>-|-|TRBJ1-2|TRBV2
CASSEVPRVDDGYTF
TGTGCCAGCAGTGAAGTCCCCAGGGTAGATGATGGCTACACCTTC
>few|TRBD1|TRBJ1-2|TRBV27
CASRLQGAGTQGYTF
TGTGCCAGCAGGCTACAGGGGGCGGGGACCCAAGGCTACACCTTC
>-|TRBD1|TRBJ1-2|TRBV28
CASSYRGLVYGYTF
TGTGCCAGCAGTTACAGGGGGCTAGTCTATGGCTACACCTTC
>-|-|TRBJ2-2|TRBV9
CASSVEDREGTGELFF
TGTGCCAGCAGCGTAGAGGACAGGGAGGGCACCGGGGAGCTGTTTTTT
>once|-|TRBJ2-5|TRBV7-8
CASSLIREDRLEETQYF
TGTGCCAGCAGCTTAATAAGAGAAGATAGATTGGAAGAGACCCAGTACTTC
>-|TRBD2|TRBJ2-7|TRBV7-9
CASSPTPGTSGSYEQYF
TGTGCCAGCAGCCCTACCCCAGGGACTAGCGGATCCTACGAGCAGTACTTC
>many|TRBD2|TRBJ2-5|TRBV4-1
CASSPSSGRAVETQYF
TGCGCCAGCAGCCCATCAAGCGGGAGGGCCGTGGAGACCCAGTACTTC
>-|-|TRBJ2-5|TRBV6-1
CASSEGGFREETQYF
TGTGCCAGCAGTGAAGGAGGTTTCAGGGAAGAGACCCAGTACTTC
>-|-|TRBJ1-2|TRBV4-3
CASSQDSRYGYTF
TGCGCCAGCAGCCAAGATTCGCGGTACGGCTACACCTTC
>-|TRBD2|TRBJ2-1|TRBV5-1
CASSLVAGVDEQFF
TGCGCCAGCAGCTTGGTAGCGGGAGTTGATGAGCAGTTCTTC
>-|TRBD1|TRBJ1-1|TRBV5-1
CASHRGQGSLDTEAFF
TGCGCCAGCCATAGGGGACAGGGGTCGTTGGACACTGAAGCTTTCTTT
>-|-|TRBJ1-2|TRBV5-1
CASSLVQGLDGYTF
TGCGCCAGCAGCTTGGTGCAGGGGTTGGATGGCTACACCTTC
>-|TRBD1|TRBJ1-2|TRBV27
CAGPTGTRYTF
TGTGCCGGCCCGACAGGGACGCGCTACACCTTC
>-|TRBD1|TRBJ2-5|TRBV5-1
CASSYRTGRLGTQYF
TGCGCCAGCAGCTACCGGACAGGTAGGCTCGGGACCCAGTACTTC
>-|TRBD1|TRBJ2-5|TRBV27
CASREGGGWETQYF
TGTGCCAGCAGGGAAGGGGGCGGGTGGGAGACCCAGTACTTC
>-|-|TRBJ2-1|TRBV27
CASSPYIDNEQFF
TGTGCCAGCAGTCCTTATATCGACAATGAGCAGTTCTTC
>few|TRBD1|TRBJ1-2|TRBV20-1
CSATGVNGYTF
TGCAGTGCCACAGGGGTGAATGGCTACACCTTC
>-|TRBD2|TRBJ2-3|TRBV14
CASSLAGVSYTQYF
TGTGCCAGCAGCCTCGCGGGAGTGTCCTATACGCAGTATTTT
>-|TRBD1|TRBJ2-1|TRBV27
CASSLPGQGGNEQFF
TGTGCCAGCAGTTTACCGGGACAGGGTGGGAATGAGCAGTTCTTC
>-|-|TRBJ2-1|TRBV5-6
CASSPRLNEQFF
TGTGCCAGCAGCCCCAGATTGAATGAGCAGTTCTTC
>-|TRBD1|TRBJ1-5|TRBV18
CASSSRDRGTQPQHF
TGTGCCAGCTCCTCCCGGGACAGGGGAACTCAGCCCCAGCATTTT
>-|-|TRBJ2-6|TRBV28
CASSSHGANVLTF
TGTGCCAGCAGTTCCCATGGGGCCAACGTCCTGACTTTC
>-|TRBD2|TRBJ2-1|TRBV6-5
CASSSLAGVEQFF
TGTGCCAGCAGTTCCCTAGCGGGAGTTGAGCAGTTCTTC
>-|TRBD2|TRBJ2-3|TRBV7-9
CASSPRLAGGQNPTDTQYF
TGTGCCAGCAGCCCCCGACTAGCGGGAGGCCAAAATCCCACAGATACGCAGTATTTT
>-|TRBD2|TRBJ2-2|TRBV18
CASSPRPAGDTGELFF
TGTGCCAGCTCACCACGACCAGCGGGAGACACCGGGGAGCTGTTTTTT
>-|TRBD1|TRBJ1-2|TRBV7-9
CASSPTGTGRQANYGYTF
TGTGCCAGCAGCCCTACAGGGACAGGGCGTCAGGCGAACTATGGCTACACCTTC
>-|-|TRBJ1-3|TRBV11-2
CASSLIGDTIYF
TGTGCCAGCAGCTTAATCGGGGACACCATATATTTT
>-|TRBD2|TRBJ2-7|TRBV5-4
CASSSLAGQRSYEQYF
TGTGCCAGCAGCTCGCTAGCGGGACAACGCTCCTACGAGCAGTACTTC
>-|TRBD1|TRBJ2-7|TRBV30
CAWSGGQWGYEQYF
TGTGCCTGGAGTGGGGGACAGTGGGGCTACGAGCAGTACTTC
>once|TRBD1|TRBJ1-5|TRBV28
CASIEDRPPYSNQPQHF
TGTGCCAGCATCGAGGACAGGCCCCCTTATAGCAATCAGCCCCAGCATTTT
>-|TRBD2|TRBJ2-7|TRBV11-2
CASSAGGRPTYEQYF
TGTGCCAGCAGCGCGGGGGGCCGACCTACCTACGAGCAGTACTTC
>-|-|TRBJ2-3|TRBV10-3
CAIRDSEPYTDTQYF
TGTGCCATCAGAGATAGCGAACCCTACACAGATACGCAGTATTTT
>-|-|TRBJ2-7|TRBV6-5
CASSYSGLNTYEQYF
TGTGCCAGCAGTTACTCAGGACTCAACACCTACGAGCAGTACTTC
>-|-|TRBJ1-5|TRBV7-2
CASSLGGRSNQPQHF
TGTGCCAGCAGCTTAGGAGGGCGGAGCAATCAGCCCCAGCATTTT
>-|TRBD2|TRBJ2-3|TRBV19
CASNPSGSTDTQYF
TGTGCCAGTAATCCTAGCGGGAGCACAGATACGCAGTATTTT
>-|-|TRBJ2-2|TRBV30
CAWSVVGVNTGELFF
TGTGCCTGGAGTGTGGTAGGAGTGAACACCGGGGAGCTGTTTTTT
>-|-|TRBJ2-2|TRBV27
CASSLRVAGELFF
TGTGCCAGCAGTTTACGGGTAGCCGGGGAGCTGTTTTTT
>-|TRBD1|TRBJ1-4|TRBV27
CASSRQGAREKLFF
TGTGCCAGCAGCCGACAGGGGGCAAGGGAAAAACTGTTTTTT